These 6 T cell receptor beta chains share one sample of origin, sequenced in a study of T cells in Graves' hyperthyroidism and ophthalmopathy. RNA transcripts yielded amplified TCR beta CDR3 regions. Initially, a first-round RT-PCR of the TCR CDR3 employed the HTBI primer set. MiXCR, applied by TCRdb to the multiplex PCR reads, yields one record per CDR3 protein. In the table there are approximately 600,000 distinct CDR3 sequences, around 21% of which are singletons. Sequencing input: blood. The receptors here all came from a man aged 25-45 years with Graves' ophthalmopathy.

This clonotype was seen a few times. The rearrangement links TRBV5-4 to TRBJ2-1; D is ambiguous. This CDR3 comprises 16 residues. Germline loops: CDR1 SGHNT, CDR2 YYREEE (reference sequence). Trimming removed 0 bases from V and 5 bases from J, with 15 bases in between. The CDR3 sequence: CASSLEGYGPNNEQFF. Written as DNA, the CDR3 is TGTGCCAGCAGCTTGGAGGGATACGGGCCCAACAATGAGCAGTTCTTC.

The gene calls are TRBV18 and TRBJ1-6, with 7 positions matching TRBD1. V trimming: 2 bases; J trimming: 10 bases; junction bases outside the gene matches: 8. Per the germline V gene, CDR1 is KGHSH and CDR2 is LQKENI. The CDR3 spans 15 residues. CDR3 amino acids: CASSPGRQGGSPLHF. The CDR3 coding sequence is TGTGCCAGCTCACCAGGCCGACAGGGTGGATCACCCCTCCACTTT.

The chain couples TRBV12-3 or TRBV12-4 to TRBJ1-1, with D unresolved. The CDR3 has 13 amino acids. Trimming removed 5 bases at V and 6 bases at J, with 13 bases between. Here the CDR3 DNA reads TGTGCCAGCAGTCCCTCTTATTTCGCTGAAGCTTTCTTT. Amino acid sequence: CASSPSYFAEAFF.

In its sample, this clonotype was seen a few times. The rearrangement joins TRBV10-2 to TRBJ2-3; TRBD1 aligns across 8 bases. This CDR3 is 15 amino acids long. Trimming cost V 6 bases and J 3 bases; bases outside gene matches: 8. Germline loops: CDR1 WSHSY, CDR2 SAAADI. CDR3 loop: CASSVPDRGTDTQYF. CDR3 bases: TGCGCCAGCAGCGTCCCTGACAGGGGTACAGATACGCAGTATTTT.

There are a few counts of this clonotype. The rearrangement uses TRBV4-1 and TRBJ1-3; 11 positions agree with TRBD1. The CDR3 runs to 16 residues. The germline V gene encodes CDR1 MGHRA and CDR2 YSYEKL. V shed 5 bases and J 0 bases; nucleotides not matched to a gene: 3. The CDR3 nucleotides are TGCGCCAGCAGCATCGGGACAGGGGGCTCTGGAAACACCATATATTTT. It translates to CASSIGTGGSGNTIYF.

The table lists this clonotype with many counts. The V and J genes are TRBV7-9 and TRBJ1-2; no reliable D call. The V and J ends lost 4 bases and 4 bases respectively, with 10 bases between them. Germline CDR1 SEHNR, CDR2 FQNEAQ (reference sequence). This CDR3 is built from 13 residues. CDR3 sequence reads: CASSSPTGYGYTF. The CDR3 nucleotides are TGTGCCAGCAGCTCTCCAACCGGCTATGGCTACACCTTC.